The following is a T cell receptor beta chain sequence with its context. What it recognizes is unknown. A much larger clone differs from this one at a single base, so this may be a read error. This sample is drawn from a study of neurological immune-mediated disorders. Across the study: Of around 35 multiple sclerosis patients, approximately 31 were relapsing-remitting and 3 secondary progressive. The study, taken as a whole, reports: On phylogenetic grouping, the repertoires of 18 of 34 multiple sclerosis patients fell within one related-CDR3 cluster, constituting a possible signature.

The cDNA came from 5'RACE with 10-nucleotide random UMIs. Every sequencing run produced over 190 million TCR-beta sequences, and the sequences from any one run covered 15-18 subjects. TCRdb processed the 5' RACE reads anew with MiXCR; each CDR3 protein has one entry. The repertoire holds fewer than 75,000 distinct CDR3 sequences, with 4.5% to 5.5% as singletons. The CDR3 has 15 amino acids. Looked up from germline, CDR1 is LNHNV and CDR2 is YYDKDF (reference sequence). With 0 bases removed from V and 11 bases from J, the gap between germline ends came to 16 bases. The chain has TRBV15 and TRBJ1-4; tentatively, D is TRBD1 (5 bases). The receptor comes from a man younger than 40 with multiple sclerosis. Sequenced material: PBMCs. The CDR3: CATSRDRSSGDKLFF. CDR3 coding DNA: TGTGCCACCAGCAGAGATAGGAGTTCCGGGGACAAACTGTTTTTT.